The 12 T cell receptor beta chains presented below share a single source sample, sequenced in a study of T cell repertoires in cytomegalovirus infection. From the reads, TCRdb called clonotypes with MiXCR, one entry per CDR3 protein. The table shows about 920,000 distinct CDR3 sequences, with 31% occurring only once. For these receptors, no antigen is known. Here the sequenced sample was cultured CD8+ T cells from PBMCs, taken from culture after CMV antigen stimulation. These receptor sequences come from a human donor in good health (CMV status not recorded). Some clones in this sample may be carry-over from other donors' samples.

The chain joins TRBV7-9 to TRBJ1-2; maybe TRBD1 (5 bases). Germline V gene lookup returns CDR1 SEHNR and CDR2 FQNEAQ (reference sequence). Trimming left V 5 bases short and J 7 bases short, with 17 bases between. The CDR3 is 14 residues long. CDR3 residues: CASSPGRGGSGYTF. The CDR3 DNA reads TGTGCCAGCAGCCCCGGGAGGGGCGGTAGTGGCTACACCTTC.

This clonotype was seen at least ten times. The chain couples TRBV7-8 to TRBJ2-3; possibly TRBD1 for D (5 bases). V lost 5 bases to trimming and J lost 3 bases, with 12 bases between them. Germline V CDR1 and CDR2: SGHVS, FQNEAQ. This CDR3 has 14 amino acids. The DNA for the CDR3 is TGTGCCAGCAGCAAACGTCCAGGGACAGATACGCAGTATTTT. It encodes CASSKRPGTDTQYF.

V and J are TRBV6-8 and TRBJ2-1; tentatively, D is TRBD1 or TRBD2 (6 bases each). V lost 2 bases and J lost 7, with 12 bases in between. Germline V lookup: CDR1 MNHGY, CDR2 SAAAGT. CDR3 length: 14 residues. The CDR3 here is CASSYGGRINEQFF. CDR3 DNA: TGTGCCAGCAGTTACGGGGGGCGCATAAATGAGCAGTTCTTC.

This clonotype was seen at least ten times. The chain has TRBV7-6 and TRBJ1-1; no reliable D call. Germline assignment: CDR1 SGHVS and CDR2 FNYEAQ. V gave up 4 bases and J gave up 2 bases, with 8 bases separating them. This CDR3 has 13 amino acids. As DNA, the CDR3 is TGTGCCAGCAGCTCTCCAGATAACACTGAAGCTTTCTTT. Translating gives CASSSPDNTEAFF.

DNA of the CDR3: TGTGCCAGCAGCTCACCGTCGGGCCAGCCCCAGCATTTT. This codes for CASSSPSGQPQHF. The rearrangement links TRBV6-5 to TRBJ1-5; no definite D call. CDR1 MNHEY and CDR2 SVGAGI come from the germline V gene. CDR3 length equals 13 residues. The V and J ends lost 6 bases and 7 bases respectively, with 13 bases between them.

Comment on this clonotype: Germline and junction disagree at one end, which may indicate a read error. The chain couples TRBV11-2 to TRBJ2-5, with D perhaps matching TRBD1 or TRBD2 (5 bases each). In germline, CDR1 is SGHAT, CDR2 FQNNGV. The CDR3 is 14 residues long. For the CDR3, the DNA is TGTGCCTGCAGCTTACCGGGGACGTGGGAGACCCAGTACTTC. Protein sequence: CACSLPGTWETQYF. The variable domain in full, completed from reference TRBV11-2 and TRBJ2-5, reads EAGVAQSPRYKIIEKRQSVAFWCNPISGHATLYWYQQILGQGPKLLIQFQNNGVVDDSQLPKDRFSAERLKGVDSTLKIQPAKLEDSAVYLCACSLPGTWETQYFGPGTRLLVL.

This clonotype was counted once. The CDR3 DNA reads TGTGCCAGTAGTATCGCTAGCGGGGGGCCCAATGAGCAGTTCTTC. Protein sequence: CASSIASGGPNEQFF. J is TRBJ2-1 and V is TRBV19, with TRBD2 matching 11 bases. CDR1 is LNHDA, CDR2 SQIVND, per germline (reference sequence). V lost 3 bases, J lost 6 bases, and 4 bases stayed unmatched. The CDR3 consists of 15 residues.

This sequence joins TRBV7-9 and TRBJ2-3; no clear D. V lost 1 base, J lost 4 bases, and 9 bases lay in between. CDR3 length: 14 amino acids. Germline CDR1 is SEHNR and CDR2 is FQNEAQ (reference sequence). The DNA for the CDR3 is TGTGCCAGCAGCTTAGATTCTGCTGCAGATACGCAGTATTTT. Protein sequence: CASSLDSAADTQYF.

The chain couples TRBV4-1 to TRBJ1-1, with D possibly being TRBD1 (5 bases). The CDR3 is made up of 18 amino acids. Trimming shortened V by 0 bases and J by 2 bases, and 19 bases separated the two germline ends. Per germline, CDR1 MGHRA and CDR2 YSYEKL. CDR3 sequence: CASSQEIVGGGDNTEAFF. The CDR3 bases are TGCGCCAGCAGCCAAGAAATCGTGGGGGGGGGTGATAACACTGAAGCTTTCTTT.

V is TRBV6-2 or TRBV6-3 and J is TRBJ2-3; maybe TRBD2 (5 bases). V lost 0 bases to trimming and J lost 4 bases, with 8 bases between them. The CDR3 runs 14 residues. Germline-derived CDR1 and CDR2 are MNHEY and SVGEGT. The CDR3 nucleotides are TGTGCCAGCAGTTACTCATCTAGCTCAGATACGCAGTATTTT. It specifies CASSYSSSSDTQYF.

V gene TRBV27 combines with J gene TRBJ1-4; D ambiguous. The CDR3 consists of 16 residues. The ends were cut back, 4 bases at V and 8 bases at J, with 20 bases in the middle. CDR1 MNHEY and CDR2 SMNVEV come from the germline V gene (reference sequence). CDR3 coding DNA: TGTGCCAGCAGTTCCATCAGTTGGACCCTGGGGGAAAAACTGTTTTTT. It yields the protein CASSSISWTLGEKLFF.

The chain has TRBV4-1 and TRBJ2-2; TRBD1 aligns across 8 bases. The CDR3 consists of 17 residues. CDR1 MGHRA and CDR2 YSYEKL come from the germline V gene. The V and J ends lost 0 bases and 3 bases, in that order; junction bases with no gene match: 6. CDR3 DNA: TGCGCCAGCAGCCAAGACCCGGCAGGGGGCTACACCGGGGAGCTGTTTTTT. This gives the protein CASSQDPAGGYTGELFF.